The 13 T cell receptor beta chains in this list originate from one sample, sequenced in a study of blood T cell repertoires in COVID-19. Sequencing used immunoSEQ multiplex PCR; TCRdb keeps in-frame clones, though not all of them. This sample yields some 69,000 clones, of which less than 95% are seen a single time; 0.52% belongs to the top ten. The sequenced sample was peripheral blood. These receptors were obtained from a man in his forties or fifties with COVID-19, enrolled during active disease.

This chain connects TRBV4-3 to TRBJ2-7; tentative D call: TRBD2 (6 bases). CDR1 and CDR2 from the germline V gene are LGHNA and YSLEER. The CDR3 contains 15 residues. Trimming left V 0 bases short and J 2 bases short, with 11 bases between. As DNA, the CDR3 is TGCGCCAGCAGCCAAGATTCGGGAGCGCCCTACGAGCAGTACTTC. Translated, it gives CASSQDSGAPYEQYF.

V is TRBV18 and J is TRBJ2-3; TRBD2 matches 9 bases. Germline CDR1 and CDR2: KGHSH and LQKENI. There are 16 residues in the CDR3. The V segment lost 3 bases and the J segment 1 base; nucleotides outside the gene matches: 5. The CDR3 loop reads CASSPRPSGGTDTQYF. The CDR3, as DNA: TGTGCCAGCTCACCCCGCCCTAGCGGGGGCACAGATACGCAGTATTTT.

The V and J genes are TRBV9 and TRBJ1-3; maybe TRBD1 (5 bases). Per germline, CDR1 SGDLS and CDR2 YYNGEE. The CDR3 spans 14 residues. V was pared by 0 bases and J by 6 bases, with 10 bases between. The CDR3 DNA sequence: TGTGCCAGCAGCGTAGTGACAGATCTAAACACCATATATTTT. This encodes CASSVVTDLNTIYF.

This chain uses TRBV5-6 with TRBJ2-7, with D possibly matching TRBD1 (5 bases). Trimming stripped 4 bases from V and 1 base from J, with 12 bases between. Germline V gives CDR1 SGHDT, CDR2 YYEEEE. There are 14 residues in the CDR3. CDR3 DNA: TGTGCCAGCAGCCTCTATGACAGATCCTACGAGCAGTACTTC. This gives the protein CASSLYDRSYEQYF.

The CDR3 here is CASSKGRVTGNTIYF. The DNA for the CDR3 is TGTGCCAGCAGTAAGGGGAGGGTTACCGGAAACACCATATATTTT. The chain carries TRBV7-6 and TRBJ1-3, with D maybe TRBD1 (5 bases). The CDR3 has 15 amino acids. V was pared by 6 bases and J by 4 bases, with 16 bases between. Looked up from germline, CDR1 is SGHVS and CDR2 is FNYEAQ.

CDR3 region: CASSSSSGIYNEQFF. The CDR3 coding sequence is TGTGCCAGCAGCTCTTCTAGCGGGATCTACAATGAGCAGTTCTTC. The V gene is TRBV7-2, the J gene TRBJ2-1; TRBD2 agrees at 9 bases. CDR3 length: 15 amino acids. J lost 3 bases, V lost 4 bases, and 4 bases had no gene match. Germline lookup yields CDR1 SGHTA and CDR2 FQGNSA.

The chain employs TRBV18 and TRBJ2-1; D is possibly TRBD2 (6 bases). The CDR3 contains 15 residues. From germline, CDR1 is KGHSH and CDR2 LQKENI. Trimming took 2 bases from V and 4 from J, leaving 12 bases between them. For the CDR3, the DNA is TGTGCCAGCTCACCAAGATCCGGACTATACAATGAGCAGTTCTTC. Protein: CASSPRSGLYNEQFF.

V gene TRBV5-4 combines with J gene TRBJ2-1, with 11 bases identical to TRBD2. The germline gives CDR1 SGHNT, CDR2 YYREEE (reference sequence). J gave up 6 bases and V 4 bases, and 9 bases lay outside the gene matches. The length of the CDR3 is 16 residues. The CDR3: CASSLLAGGLGNEQFF. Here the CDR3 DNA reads TGTGCCAGCAGCCTTTTAGCGGGGGGGTTGGGCAATGAGCAGTTCTTC.

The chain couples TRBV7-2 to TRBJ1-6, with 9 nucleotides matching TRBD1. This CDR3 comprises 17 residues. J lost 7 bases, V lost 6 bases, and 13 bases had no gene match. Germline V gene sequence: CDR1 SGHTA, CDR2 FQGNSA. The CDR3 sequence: CASRYLGTGLRNSPLHF. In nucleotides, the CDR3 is TGTGCCAGCAGATACTTGGGGACAGGGCTACGAAATTCACCCCTCCACTTT.

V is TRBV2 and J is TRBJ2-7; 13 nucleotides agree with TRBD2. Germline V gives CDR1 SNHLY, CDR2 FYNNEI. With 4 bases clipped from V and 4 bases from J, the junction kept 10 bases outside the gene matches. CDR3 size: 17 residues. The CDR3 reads CASSARTSGSSPYEQYF. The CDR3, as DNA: TGTGCCAGCAGTGCCCGGACTAGCGGGAGTTCCCCGTACGAGCAGTACTTC.

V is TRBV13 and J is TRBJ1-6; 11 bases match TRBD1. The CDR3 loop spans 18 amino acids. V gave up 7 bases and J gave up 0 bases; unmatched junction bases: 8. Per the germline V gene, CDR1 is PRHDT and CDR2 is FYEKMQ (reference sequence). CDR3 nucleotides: TGTGCCAGCAAGGGGGACAGGGGGGCGATCTCCTATAATTCACCCCTCCACTTT. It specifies CASKGDRGAISYNSPLHF. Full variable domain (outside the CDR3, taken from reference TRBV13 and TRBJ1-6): AAGVIQSPRHLIKEKRETATLKCYPIPRHDTVYWYQQGPGQDPQFLISFYEKMQSDKGSIPDRFSAQQFSDYHSELNMSSLELGDSALYFCASKGDRGAISYNSPLHFGNGTRLTVT.

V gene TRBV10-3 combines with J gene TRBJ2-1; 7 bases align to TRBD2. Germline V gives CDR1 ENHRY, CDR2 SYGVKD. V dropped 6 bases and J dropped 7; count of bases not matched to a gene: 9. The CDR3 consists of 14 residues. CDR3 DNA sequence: TGTGCCATCAGAGGGGCGGGAGTGAGGAATGAGCAGTTCTTC. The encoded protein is CAIRGAGVRNEQFF.

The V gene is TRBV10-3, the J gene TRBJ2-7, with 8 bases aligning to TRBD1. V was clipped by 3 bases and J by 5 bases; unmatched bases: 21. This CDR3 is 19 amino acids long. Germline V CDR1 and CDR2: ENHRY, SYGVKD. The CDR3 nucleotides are TGTGCCATCAGTGATATCCAGGGTCGCCAGGGGGCGGGTTTCGACGAGCAGTACTTC. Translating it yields CAISDIQGRQGAGFDEQYF.